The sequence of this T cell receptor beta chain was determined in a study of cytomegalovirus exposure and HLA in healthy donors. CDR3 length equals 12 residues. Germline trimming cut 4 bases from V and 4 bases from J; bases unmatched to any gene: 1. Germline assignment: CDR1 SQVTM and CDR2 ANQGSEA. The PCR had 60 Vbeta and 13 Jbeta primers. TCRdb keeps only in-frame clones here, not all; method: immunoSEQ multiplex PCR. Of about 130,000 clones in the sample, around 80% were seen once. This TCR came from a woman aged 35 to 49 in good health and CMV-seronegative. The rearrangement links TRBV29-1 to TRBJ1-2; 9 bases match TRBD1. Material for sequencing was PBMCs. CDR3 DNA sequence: TGCAGCGTTGGGGACAGGGTCTATGGCTACACCTTC. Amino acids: CSVGDRVYGYTF.